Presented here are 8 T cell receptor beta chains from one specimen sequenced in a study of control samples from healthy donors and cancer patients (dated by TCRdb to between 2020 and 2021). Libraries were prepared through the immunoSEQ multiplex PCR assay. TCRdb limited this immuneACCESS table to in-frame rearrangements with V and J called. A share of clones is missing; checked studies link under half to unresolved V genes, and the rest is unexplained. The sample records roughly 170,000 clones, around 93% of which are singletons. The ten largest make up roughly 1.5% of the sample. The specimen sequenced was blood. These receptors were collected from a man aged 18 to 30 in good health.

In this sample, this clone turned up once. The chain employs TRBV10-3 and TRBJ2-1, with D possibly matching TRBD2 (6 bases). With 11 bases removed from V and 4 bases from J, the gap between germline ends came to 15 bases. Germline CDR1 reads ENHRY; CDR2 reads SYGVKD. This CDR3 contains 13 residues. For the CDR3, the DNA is TGTGCCGCCACTGGGGGGATATACAATGAGCAGTTCTTC. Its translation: CAATGGIYNEQFF.

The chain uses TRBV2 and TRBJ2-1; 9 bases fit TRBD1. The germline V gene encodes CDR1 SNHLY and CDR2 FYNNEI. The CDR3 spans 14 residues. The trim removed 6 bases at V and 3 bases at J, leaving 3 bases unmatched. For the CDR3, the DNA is TGTGCCAGCAGCTGGACAGGGGTCTACAATGAGCAGTTCTTC. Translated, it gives CASSWTGVYNEQFF.

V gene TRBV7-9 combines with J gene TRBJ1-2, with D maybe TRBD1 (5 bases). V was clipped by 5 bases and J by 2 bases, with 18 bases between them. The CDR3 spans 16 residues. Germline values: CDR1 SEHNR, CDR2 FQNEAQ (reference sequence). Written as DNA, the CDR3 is TGTGCCAGCAGCCCCCGGGGGGAGGTACCCAACTATGGCTACACCTTC. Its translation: CASSPRGEVPNYGYTF. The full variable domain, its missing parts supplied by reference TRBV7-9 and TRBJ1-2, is DTGVSQNPRHKITKRGQNVTFRCDPISEHNRLYWYRQTLGQGPEFLTYFQNEAQLEKSRLLSDRFSAERPKGSFSTLEIQRTEQGDSAMYLCASSPRGEVPNYGYTFGSGTRLTVV.

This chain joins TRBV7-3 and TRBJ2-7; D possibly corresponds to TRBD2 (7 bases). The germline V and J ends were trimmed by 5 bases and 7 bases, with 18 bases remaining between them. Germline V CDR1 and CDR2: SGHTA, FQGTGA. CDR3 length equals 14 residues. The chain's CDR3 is CASSPLGGAGEQYF. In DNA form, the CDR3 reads TGTGCCAGCAGCCCGTTAGGGGGGGCCGGGGAGCAGTACTTC.

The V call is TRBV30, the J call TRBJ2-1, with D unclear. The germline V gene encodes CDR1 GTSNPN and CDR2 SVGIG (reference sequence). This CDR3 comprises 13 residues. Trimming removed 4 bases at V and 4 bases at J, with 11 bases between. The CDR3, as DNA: TGTGCCTGGAACCTGGGAAAATACAATGAGCAGTTCTTC. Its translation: CAWNLGKYNEQFF. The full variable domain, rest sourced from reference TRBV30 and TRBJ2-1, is SQTIHQWPATLVQPVGSPLSLECTVEGTSNPNLYWYRQAAGRGLQLLFYSVGIGQISSEVPQNLSASRPQDRQFILSSKKLLLSDSGFYLCAWNLGKYNEQFFGPGTRLTVL.

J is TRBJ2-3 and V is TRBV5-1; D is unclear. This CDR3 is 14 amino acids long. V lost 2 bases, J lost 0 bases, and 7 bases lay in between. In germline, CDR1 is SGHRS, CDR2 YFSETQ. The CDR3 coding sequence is TGCGCCAGCAGCTTTACAGTTAGCACAGATACGCAGTATTTT. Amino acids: CASSFTVSTDTQYF.

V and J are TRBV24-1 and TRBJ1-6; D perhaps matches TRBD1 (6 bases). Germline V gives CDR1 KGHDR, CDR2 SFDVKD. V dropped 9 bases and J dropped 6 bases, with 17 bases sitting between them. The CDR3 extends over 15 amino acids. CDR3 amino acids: CATFLPPGANSPLHF. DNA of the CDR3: TGTGCCACCTTTCTACCCCCAGGGGCTAATTCACCCCTCCACTTT.

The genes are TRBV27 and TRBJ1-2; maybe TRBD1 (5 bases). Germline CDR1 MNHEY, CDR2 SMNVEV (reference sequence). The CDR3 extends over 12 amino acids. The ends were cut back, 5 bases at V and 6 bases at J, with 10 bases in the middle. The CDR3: CASSPGRDGYTF. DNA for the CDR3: TGTGCCAGCAGTCCAGGGCGGGATGGCTACACCTTC.